The following is a T cell receptor (beta chain) sequence with its context. This sample is drawn from a study of blood T cell repertoires in COVID-19. The overall study: Specimens from acute and convalescent COVID-19 originated in the United States, Italy and Spain. Nucleic acid was either cDNA or gDNA, and it came from T cells, B-cell-depleted T cells, or PBMCs.

Libraries were prepared by immunoSEQ multiplex PCR; TCRdb keeps only in-frame clonotypes and omits some of them. The sample records roughly 69,000 clones, about 90% being singletons. The sequencing sample was made of peripheral blood. The clonotype comes from a man between 45 and 60 years old with active COVID-19.

In DNA form, the CDR3 reads TGTGCCAGCCGAGACAGGAATAGCAATCAGCCCCAGCATTTT. This translates into CASRDRNSNQPQHF. The V and J genes are TRBV6-6 and TRBJ1-5, with D tentatively TRBD1 (6 bases). The V and J ends lost 8 bases and 0 bases respectively, with 11 bases between them. This CDR3 is 14 amino acids long. Germline values: CDR1 MNHNY, CDR2 SVGAGI (reference sequence).